This section outlines one T cell receptor (beta chain) sequence together with its context. The entry originates in a study of blood T cell repertoires in COVID-19. Study background: Material from acute and convalescent COVID-19 was sourced from the United States, Italy and Spain. Sources were T cells, B-cell-depleted T cells, or PBMCs; the material itself was cDNA or gDNA.

In the authors' methods: Counts of nucleated cells, estimated from reference gene primer amplification, were obtained. Profiled with immunoSEQ multiplex PCR; TCRdb holds only in-frame clones, not every one. For V, J and clone size, that table is used; D and trimming come from the DNA. The table records about 280,000 clones, 65% to 90% of them present only once. Material: peripheral blood. The sequence derives from a human donor in a cohort sampled during active COVID-19.

CDR3 bases: TGTGCCAGAAGCTTATCCCCGTCGCTATATTGTTTAAAGACCCAGTACTTC. This sequence encodes CARSLSPSLYCLKTQYF. The J gene is TRBJ2-5, the V gene TRBV7-5; the table's D gene call, TRBD2, was not cross checked with the DNA. TRBV7-5 constitutes a pseudogene. This CDR3 has 17 amino acids.